These 6 T cell receptor beta chains were all obtained from the same sample, sequenced in a study of immune evolution from preneoplasia to lung adenocarcinoma. Libraries were prepared by immunoSEQ multiplex PCR; TCRdb keeps only in-frame clonotypes and omits some of them. The top ten clones hold under 3.5% of a sample with several thousand clones, 82% of them seen once. Material: FFPE minimally invasive lung adenocarcinoma tissue. Receptor source: a person between 65 and 79 years old with lung adenocarcinoma.

The rearrangement links TRBV28 to TRBJ2-3; D possibly corresponds to TRBD2 (6 bases). Germline CDR1 and CDR2: MDHEN and SYDVKM. Trimming removed 5 bases at V and 0 bases at J, with 12 bases between. The CDR3 runs to 15 residues. The CDR3 loop reads CASSKLSGSTDTQYF. The CDR3 nucleotides read TGTGCCAGCAGTAAACTAAGCGGGAGCACAGATACGCAGTATTTT.

This sequence joins TRBV6-5 and TRBJ1-1; D is uncertain. Between the trimmed V and J ends, which lost 2 bases and 6 bases, there was a span of 10 bases. This CDR3 has 13 amino acids. The germline CDR1 and CDR2 sequences are MNHEY and SVGAGI. This CDR3 is CASSYRWDAEAFF. The CDR3, as DNA: TGTGCCAGCAGTTACCGGTGGGATGCTGAAGCTTTCTTT.

This rearrangement joins TRBV19 to TRBJ2-3; TRBD2 matches 9 bases. V lost 6 bases and J lost 2; bases outside the gene matches: 6. This CDR3 spans 15 amino acids. Germline V gene sequence: CDR1 LNHDA, CDR2 SQIVND (reference sequence). CDR3 sequence (DNA): TGTGCCAGTAGAACGACTAGCGGTCCCACAGATACGCAGTATTTT. It is translated as CASRTTSGPTDTQYF.

The chain links TRBV7-9 to TRBJ2-7; TRBD1 agrees at 9 bases. Per the germline V gene, CDR1 is SEHNR and CDR2 is FQNEAQ (reference sequence). The CDR3 spans 14 residues. With V trimmed by 5 bases and J by 6 bases, 8 bases remained unmatched. CDR3 sequence reads: CASSGTGKFAEQYF. In DNA, the CDR3 is TGTGCCAGCAGCGGGACAGGGAAATTCGCCGAGCAGTACTTC.

The CDR3 loop reads CAWRPVLERGYGYTF. The CDR3 nucleotides are TGTGCCTGGAGGCCCGTGTTGGAGAGGGGATATGGCTACACCTTC. The chain carries TRBV30 and TRBJ1-2; D is possibly TRBD1 (5 bases). The CDR3 is 15 residues long. Trimming took off 3 bases at V and 5 bases at J, with 19 bases between the two ends. Germline V gene lookup returns CDR1 GTSNPN and CDR2 SVGIG (reference sequence).

This clone was seen a single time. This chain connects TRBV15 to TRBJ1-2; TRBD1 aligns across 11 bases. Germline CDR1 and CDR2: LNHNV and YYDKDF (reference sequence). CDR3 length equals 15 residues. V was clipped by 3 bases and J by 4 bases; unmatched bases: 4. Written as DNA, the CDR3 is TGTGCCACCAGCAGTTGGGACAGGGGGTTCTATGGCTACACCTTC. It specifies CATSSWDRGFYGYTF. Supplemented by reference TRBV15 and TRBJ1-2, the full variable domain reads DAMVIQNPRYQVTQFGKPVTLSCSQTLNHNVMYWYQQKSSQAPKLLFHYYDKDFNNEADTPDNFQSRRPNTSFCFLDIRSPGLGDTAMYLCATSSWDRGFYGYTFGSGTRLTVV.